The rows below give T cell receptor beta chains drawn from one sample of a study of response to subunit inactivated influenza vaccine. Each CDR3 protein gets one entry after TCRdb re-called the RT-PCR reads with MiXCR. This table holds 550,000 to 650,000 distinct CDR3 sequences, 10% to 15% found once. The source was PBMCs from blood, collected on the day of vaccination. Receptor source: a man in his forties or fifties who received an inactivated influenza vaccine. CDR3s include the opening cysteine and the closing phenylalanine or tryptophan. The D gene is left open where the match is weak. Only some rows state a clone size, as once, few, many or a class for expanded clones.

TRBD1,-,TRBJ1-6,TRBV12-3/TRBV12-4,CASSAQGINSPLHF,TGTGCCAGCAGCGCACAGGGGATTAATTCACCCCTCCACTTT
-,-,TRBJ2-7,TRBV4-2,CASSQEGGRGAYEQYF,TGTGCCAGCAGCCAAGAGGGGGGCAGGGGCGCCTACGAGCAGTACTTC
TRBD1,once,TRBJ1-4,TRBV28,CASSSDRGVATNEKLFF,TGTGCCAGCAGTTCCGACAGGGGAGTTGCAACTAATGAAAAACTGTTTTTT
-,many,TRBJ1-2,TRBV20-1,CSATPFANYGYTF,TGCAGTGCTACACCTTTCGCTAACTATGGCTACACCTTC
-,-,TRBJ2-1,TRBV30,CAWSLRLGRFEQFF,TGTGCCTGGAGTCTGAGACTGGGAAGGTTCGAGCAGTTCTTC
-,few,TRBJ2-7,TRBV7-2,CASSLVPGDLFWYEQYF,TGTGCCAGCAGCTTAGTACCCGGGGACCTATTTTGGTACGAGCAGTACTTC
TRBD2,-,TRBJ2-3,TRBV7-8,CASSLELAGSTDTQYF,TGTGCCAGCAGCTTAGAACTAGCGGGGAGCACAGATACGCAGTATTTT
TRBD2,-,TRBJ2-7,TRBV7-2,CASSPEPRLAGAEQYF,TGTGCCAGCAGCCCCGAGCCCCGACTAGCGGGGGCGGAGCAGTACTTC
-,few,TRBJ2-7,TRBV12-3/TRBV12-4,CASSLSAGIYEQYF,TGTGCCAGCAGTTTATCCGCAGGGATCTACGAGCAGTACTTC
-,few,TRBJ2-1,TRBV6-2/TRBV6-3,CASSYSYDRDQSYNEQFF,TGTGCCAGCAGTTACTCCTACGACCGGGACCAATCCTACAATGAGCAGTTCTTC
TRBD2,few,TRBJ2-3,TRBV4-1,CASSQRIGRAGGTFRTDTQYF,TGCGCCAGCAGCCAAAGGATCGGGCGTGCGGGGGGGACTTTTCGCACAGATACGCAGTATTTT
-,few,TRBJ2-2,TRBV19,CASSIFHIDARNTGELFF,TGTGCCAGTAGTATATTCCACATAGATGCACGGAACACCGGGGAGCTGTTTTTT
-,-,TRBJ2-1,TRBV25-1,CASSSGPPRSYNEQFF,TGTGCCAGCAGTTCAGGGCCCCCTCGCTCCTACAATGAGCAGTTCTTC
-,once,TRBJ2-5,TRBV12-3/TRBV12-4,CASRAPGGRETQYF,TGTGCCAGCAGGGCCCCAGGGGGGAGGGAGACCCAGTACTTC
-,few,TRBJ2-7,TRBV7-2,CASSLAGWGTEQYF,TGTGCCAGCAGCTTAGCGGGCTGGGGGACGGAGCAGTACTTC
-,-,TRBJ2-7,TRBV20-1,CSATQGRPYEQYF,TGCAGTGCCACCCAGGGGCGACCCTACGAGCAGTACTTC
-,many,TRBJ1-6,TRBV5-5,CASSWWGNNSPLHF,TGTGCCAGCAGCTGGTGGGGGAATAATTCACCCCTCCACTTT
TRBD1,-,TRBJ2-2,TRBV6-1,CASSEKGQDLTGELFF,TGTGCCAGCAGTGAAAAAGGACAGGACCTCACCGGGGAGCTGTTTTTT
-,-,TRBJ2-1,TRBV4-2,CASSQDRPGLVYNEQFF,TGTGCCAGCAGCCAAGATCGCCCGGGGCTTGTCTACAATGAGCAGTTCTTC
-,-,TRBJ2-6,TRBV7-9,CASSPRIWGSGANVLTF,TGTGCCAGCAGCCCCCGCATATGGGGCTCTGGGGCCAACGTCCTGACTTTC
-,-,TRBJ2-7,TRBV18,CASSPPGEPYEQYF,TGTGCCAGCTCCCCGCCAGGGGAGCCCTACGAGCAGTACTTC
-,-,TRBJ2-5,TRBV7-8,CASSLASPGPRAETQYF,TGTGCCAGCAGCTTAGCATCACCAGGGCCCAGGGCAGAGACCCAGTACTTC
-,many,TRBJ2-7,TRBV2,CASSEQGWGSYEQYF,TGTGCCAGCAGTGAACAGGGATGGGGCTCCTACGAGCAGTACTTC
-,-,TRBJ2-3,TRBV10-3,CATAPSSDTQYF,TGTGCCACCGCGCCCAGTTCAGATACGCAGTATTTT
TRBD2,many,TRBJ2-1,TRBV28,CASSLASGGVGYNEQFF,TGTGCCAGCAGTTTGGCTAGCGGGGGGGTGGGCTACAATGAGCAGTTCTTC
TRBD2,-,TRBJ2-5,TRBV7-6,CASSFGGRMVETQYF,TGTGCCAGCAGCTTTGGCGGGAGAATGGTAGAGACCCAGTACTTC
TRBD2,-,TRBJ2-2,TRBV12-3/TRBV12-4,CASRFSGSRGGELFF,TGTGCCAGCAGATTTAGCGGGAGTCGCGGCGGGGAGCTGTTTTTT
-,few,TRBJ1-1,TRBV28,CASSFRFLQAFF,TGTGCCAGCAGTTTCAGATTTTTACAAGCTTTCTTT
-,few,TRBJ2-2,TRBV6-5,CASSYQGKTGELFF,TGTGCCAGCAGTTACCAGGGCAAAACCGGGGAGCTGTTTTTT
TRBD2,-,TRBJ2-1,TRBV2,CASIGLAGSNEQFF,TGTGCCAGCATCGGACTAGCGGGGAGCAATGAGCAGTTCTTC
-,-,TRBJ2-5,TRBV20-1,CSAREGQVHATQYF,TGCAGTGCTAGAGAGGGGCAGGTTCATGCGACCCAGTACTTC
-,-,TRBJ2-6,TRBV20-1,CSAITGTGANVLTF,TGCAGTGCAATCACAGGAACTGGGGCCAACGTCCTGACTTTC